The 12 T cell receptor beta chains in this list originate from one sample, sequenced in a study of blood T cell repertoires in COVID-19 (dated by TCRdb to 2019 to 2021). Libraries came from the immunoSEQ multiplex PCR assay. TCRdb's version of the immuneACCESS table is confined to in-frame rearrangements and falls short of the full clone set. An unresolved V gene accounts for under half of the shortfall where checked; the remainder is of unknown origin. Counted in this sample were fewer than 400,000 clones; 86% of them appeared once. Jointly, the top ten make up about 4.6% of the sample. Material: PBMCs or T cells enriched from blood (not recorded which). The receptors originated from a man aged 30 to 45 who had recovered from COVID-19.

This clone was seen only a few times. The chain combines TRBV18 with TRBJ2-7, with 9 nucleotides matching TRBD1. With V trimmed by 3 bases and J by 2 bases, 2 bases remained unmatched. This CDR3 comprises 14 residues. CDR1 is KGHSH, CDR2 LQKENI, per germline. CDR3 nucleotides: TGTGCCAGCTCACCGGGACAGGGCCCCTACGAGCAGTACTTC. Translating it yields CASSPGQGPYEQYF.

The chain links TRBV2 to TRBJ2-4; 10 nucleotides line up with TRBD1. From germline, CDR1 is SNHLY and CDR2 FYNNEI. The trim removed 4 bases at V and 4 bases at J, leaving 10 bases unmatched. There are 17 residues in the CDR3. CDR3 amino acids: CASSGPGQGTPKNIQYF. CDR3 DNA: TGTGCCAGCAGTGGGCCGGGACAGGGGACCCCTAAAAACATTCAGTACTTC.

This clone showed up just once. This rearrangement joins TRBV5-6 to TRBJ1-2; D unresolved. Germline CDR1 SGHDT, CDR2 YYEEEE. Trimming left V 0 bases short and J 6 bases short, with 18 bases between. The CDR3 sequence is 16 residues long. The CDR3 here is CASSLDIRLSRNGYTF. Written as DNA, the CDR3 is TGTGCCAGCAGCTTGGACATCCGTCTCTCCCGAAATGGCTACACCTTC. The entire variable domain, with the rest obtained from reference TRBV5-6 and TRBJ1-2, is as follows: DAGVTQSPTHLIKTRGQQVTLRCSPKSGHDTVSWYQQALGQGPQFIFQYYEEEERQRGNFPDRFSGHQFPNYSSELNVNALLLGDSALYLCASSLDIRLSRNGYTFGSGTRLTVV.

The genes are TRBV30 and TRBJ2-3, with TRBD2 as a possible D gene (6 bases). The length of the CDR3 is 15 residues. V gave up 0 bases and J gave up 4 bases, with 14 bases separating them. Germline CDR1 reads GTSNPN; CDR2 reads SVGIG (reference sequence). DNA for the CDR3: TGTGCCTGGAGTGTAGGTGGCAGGGAGGCAGATACGCAGTATTTT. It encodes CAWSVGGREADTQYF.

This clone was seen just once. The genes are TRBV5-1 and TRBJ2-5, with 9 bases matching TRBD1. Germline CDR1 SGHRS, CDR2 YFSETQ. CDR3 size: 13 residues. V was clipped by 3 bases and J by 4 bases; unmatched bases: 1. CDR3 in DNA: TGCGCCAGCAGCTGGGGACAGGGAGAGACCCAGTACTTC. Residues: CASSWGQGETQYF.

The rearrangement joins TRBV6-5 to TRBJ1-4; 8 positions agree with TRBD1. Germline CDR1 reads MNHEY; CDR2 reads SVGAGI. The CDR3 extends over 15 amino acids. The V and J ends lost 0 bases and 6 bases, in that order; junction bases with no gene match: 3. CDR3 amino acids: CASSYSAGGHEKLFF. In DNA form, the CDR3 reads TGTGCCAGCAGTTACTCGGCAGGGGGCCATGAAAAACTGTTTTTT.

The chain employs TRBV12-2 and TRBJ2-7; TRBD2, the table's D call, was not compared with the DNA. TRBV12-2 is a recognized pseudogene. The length of the CDR3 is 14 residues. CDR3 DNA: TGTGCAAGTCGCTTAGCGCTAAAGACCTACGAGCAGTACTTC. Translating gives CASRLALKTYEQYF.

J is TRBJ2-7 and V is TRBV13, with 11 bases identical to TRBD1. CDR3 length: 15 amino acids. Trimming took 5 bases from V and 2 from J; bases not matched to a gene: 5. Germline V CDR1 and CDR2: PRHDT, FYEKMQ (reference sequence). CDR3 residues: CASSVWTGGPYEQYF. CDR3 in DNA: TGTGCCAGCAGCGTCTGGACAGGGGGCCCCTACGAGCAGTACTTC.

The V call is TRBV30, the J call TRBJ1-4; D remains ambiguous. V gave up 0 bases and J gave up 0 bases, with 14 bases separating them. This CDR3 is built from 17 residues. Germline V gives CDR1 GTSNPN, CDR2 SVGIG (reference sequence). Written as DNA, the CDR3 is TGTGCCTGGAGTGTAGCCCTCATTATTGCAACTAATGAAAAACTGTTTTTT. It specifies CAWSVALIIATNEKLFF.

The chain joins TRBV4-1 to TRBJ2-3, with 11 bases aligning to TRBD2. Germline trimming cut 1 base from V and 1 base from J; bases unmatched to any gene: 10. The V gene's germline CDR1 is MGHRA and CDR2 YSYEKL. The CDR3 sequence is 19 residues long. CDR3 nucleotide sequence: TGCGCCAGCAGCCAAGTGGTGGTAGCGGGAGGGCCCGGCACAGATACGCAGTATTTT. Its protein is CASSQVVVAGGPGTDTQYF.

Written as DNA, the CDR3 is TGTGCCAGCAGTCTGACAGGGGATCTAAGCGGCTACACCTTC. Its protein product is CASSLTGDLSGYTF. The chain has TRBV27 and TRBJ1-2; 8 positions match TRBD1. The germline gives CDR1 MNHEY, CDR2 SMNVEV (reference sequence). The CDR3 covers 14 residues. The junction had 10 bases not matched to a gene; V was cut back by 5 bases and J by 8 bases.

This chain connects TRBV7-8 to TRBJ2-7, with 7 bases aligning to TRBD2. CDR3 size: 16 residues. CDR1 and CDR2 (germline): SGHVS, FQNEAQ. V shed 5 bases, J shed 2 bases, and the junction held 12 bases outside the gene matches. CDR3 amino acids: CASSPLAWQGPYEQYF. CDR3 DNA: TGTGCCAGCAGCCCACTAGCGTGGCAGGGTCCCTACGAGCAGTACTTC.